This T cell receptor (beta chain) was identified during a study of T cell changes during pregnancy in multiple sclerosis. The length of the CDR3 is 15 residues. Trimming took off 3 bases at V and 3 bases at J, with 17 bases between the two ends. Germline V gene sequence: CDR1 GTSNPN, CDR2 SVGIG (reference sequence). Assay: immunoSEQ multiplex PCR; the TCRdb copy retains only in-frame clones and omits some. This sample yields approximately 100,000 clones, of which roughly 92% are seen a single time; about 0.93% belongs to the top ten. The J gene is TRBJ1-1, the V gene TRBV30; D unresolved. This receptor was obtained from a female donor with multiple sclerosis, enrolled in a pregnancy study. The sample was peripheral blood, taken after pregnancy. The CDR3 here is CAWSAWPREYTEAFF. Written as DNA, the CDR3 is TGTGCCTGGAGCGCCTGGCCCCGGGAGTACACTGAAGCTTTCTTT.